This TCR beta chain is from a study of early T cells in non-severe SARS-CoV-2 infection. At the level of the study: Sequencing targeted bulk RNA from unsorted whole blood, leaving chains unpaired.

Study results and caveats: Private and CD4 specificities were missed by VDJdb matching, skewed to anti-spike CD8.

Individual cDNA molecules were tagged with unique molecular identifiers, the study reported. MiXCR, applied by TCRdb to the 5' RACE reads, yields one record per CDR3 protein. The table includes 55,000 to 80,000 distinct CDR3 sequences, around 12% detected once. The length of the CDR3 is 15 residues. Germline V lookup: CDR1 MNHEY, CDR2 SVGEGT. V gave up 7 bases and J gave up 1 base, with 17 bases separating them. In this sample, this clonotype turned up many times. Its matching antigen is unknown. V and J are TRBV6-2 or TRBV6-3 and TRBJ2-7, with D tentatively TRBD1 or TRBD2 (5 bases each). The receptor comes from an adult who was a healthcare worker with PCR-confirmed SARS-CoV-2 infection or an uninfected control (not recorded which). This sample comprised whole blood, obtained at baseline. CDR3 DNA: TGTGCCAGCACCCCTGGGACGGATAGTTCCTACGAGCAGTACTTC. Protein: CASTPGTDSSYEQYF.